A single sample is the source of the 19 T cell receptor beta chains below, sequenced in a study of T cells in localized non-small cell lung cancer. Clones were read by immunoSEQ multiplex PCR, and TCRdb kept only the in-frame ones, dropping some. Altogether 30,000 to 40,000 clones are present, roughly 80% being singletons, with the ten largest covering approximately 31%. The specimen comprised peripheral blood, sampled before any cancer treatment. These receptors were collected from a male donor aged 60 or over with stage II squamous cell lung carcinoma.

The chain couples TRBV10-1 to TRBJ1-2; 8 bases line up with TRBD1. The V gene end was trimmed by 3 bases and the J gene end by 4 bases; junction bases not matched to a gene: 7. Germline V gives CDR1 WNHNN, CDR2 SYGVQD (reference sequence). The CDR3 length is 15 residues. The CDR3 nucleotides are TGCGCCAGCAGTGAACAGACAGGGGACTTCTATGGCTACACCTTC. Translated: CASSEQTGDFYGYTF.

This clone appeared once. This CDR3 is CASSAGTGGSNERQTQYF. The CDR3 nucleotides are TGCGCCAGCAGCGCCGGGACAGGGGGTTCTAACGAGAGGCAGACCCAGTACTTC. V usage is TRBV5-1 and J usage is TRBJ2-5; 11 bases fit TRBD1. V lost 4 bases, J lost 6 bases, and 17 bases stayed unmatched. This CDR3 has 18 amino acids. Germline V gene lookup returns CDR1 SGHRS and CDR2 YFSETQ.

The chain carries TRBV4-1 and TRBJ2-1, with D possibly being TRBD2 (5 bases). Trimming removed 4 bases at V and 6 bases at J, with 7 bases between. The CDR3 runs 12 residues. CDR1 is MGHRA, CDR2 YSYEKL, per germline. The DNA for the CDR3 is TGCGCCAGCAGCCGTGGGAGCAATGAGCAGTTCTTC. This sequence encodes CASSRGSNEQFF.

The rearrangement links TRBV27 to TRBJ1-1; D is possibly TRBD1 (6 bases). This CDR3 has 17 amino acids. Germline V gene lookup returns CDR1 MNHEY and CDR2 SMNVEV (reference sequence). V lost 4 bases, J lost 1 base, and 19 bases lay in between. CDR3 nucleotides: TGTGCCAGCAGTTACTGGGGCGGCGGACAGACGAACACTGAAGCTTTCTTT. It specifies CASSYWGGGQTNTEAFF.

This clone appeared once. J is TRBJ2-5 and V is TRBV7-8; the D is unclear. The germline CDR1 and CDR2 sequences are SGHVS and FQNEAQ. The V gene lost 2 bases and the J gene lost 5 bases, with 12 bases spanning the gap. This CDR3 has 14 residues. The CDR3 DNA is TGTGCCAGCAGCTTAACGGCCCAACGGGAGACCCAGTACTTC. Encoded protein: CASSLTAQRETQYF.

The chain joins TRBV10-3 to TRBJ1-1; 9 nucleotides align to TRBD1. Per the germline V gene, CDR1 is ENHRY and CDR2 is SYGVKD. V trimming: 4 bases; J trimming: 1 base; junction bases outside the gene matches: 7. The CDR3 runs 16 residues. The CDR3 here is CAISAGQGRWNTEAFF. CDR3 sequence (DNA): TGTGCCATCAGTGCGGGACAGGGAAGGTGGAACACTGAAGCTTTCTTT.

The sample holds a few counts of this clone. The chain joins TRBV6-5 to TRBJ1-5, with D possibly TRBD1 on 6 matching bases. CDR3 size: 15 residues. CDR1 and CDR2 (germline): MNHEY, SVGAGI. Deletions cut 5 bases from V and 8 bases from J, with 19 bases between. CDR3 loop: CASSPLRTAREPQHF. The DNA for the CDR3 is TGTGCCAGCAGTCCGCTCCGGACAGCTCGGGAGCCCCAGCATTTT.

Here the CDR3 reads CASRRGVWGNEQFF. Here the CDR3 DNA reads TGTGCCAGCAGAAGGGGGGTGTGGGGGAATGAGCAGTTCTTC. The J gene is TRBJ2-1, the V gene TRBV6-5; D is tentatively TRBD1 or TRBD2 (6 bases each). This CDR3 comprises 14 residues. V lost 6 bases and J lost 7, with 16 bases in between. The germline V gene has CDR1 MNHEY and CDR2 SVGAGI.

This chain uses TRBV5-1 with TRBJ1-1; D not resolved. CDR3 size: 13 residues. Trimming pared 1 base from V and 1 base from J, leaving 5 bases between. CDR1 and CDR2 (germline): SGHRS, YFSETQ. The CDR3 nucleotides are TGCGCCAGCAGCTTGATTGGGAACACTGAAGCTTTCTTT. Translated, it gives CASSLIGNTEAFF.

This chain joins TRBV6-1 and TRBJ2-1; the D gene is possibly TRBD2 (5 bases). This CDR3 contains 15 residues. Trimming cost V 5 bases and J 1 base, with 12 bases left between them. Germline V gene data show CDR1 as MNHNS and CDR2 as SASEGT. This CDR3 is CASSKPRGSYNEQFF. Written as DNA, the CDR3 is TGTGCCAGCAGTAAACCTAGAGGGTCCTACAATGAGCAGTTCTTC.

This clone appeared a single time. The chain carries TRBV2 and TRBJ2-3; 9 positions match TRBD2. Germline V gene lookup returns CDR1 SNHLY and CDR2 FYNNEI. J gave up 1 base and V 4 bases, and 12 bases lay outside the gene matches. This CDR3 has 18 residues. The DNA for the CDR3 is TGTGCCAGCAGTGTTCTTGCGGGGGGGTTTTTTCGCACAGATACGCAGTATTTT. As protein: CASSVLAGGFFRTDTQYF.

In nucleotides, the CDR3 is TGTGCCAGCAGCCAAGGGGCTAGCGGACTGATCTACGAGCAGTACTTC. Translation gives CASSQGASGLIYEQYF. The chain has TRBV4-2 and TRBJ2-7, with 7 bases lining up with TRBD2. Per the germline V gene, CDR1 is LGHNA and CDR2 is YNFKEQ. Losses at the gene ends were 1 base for V and 3 bases for J; bases not matched to a gene: 9. The CDR3 consists of 16 residues.

This chain joins TRBV5-4 and TRBJ2-1, with TRBD2 matching over 7 bases. CDR3 size: 16 residues. V lost 2 bases to trimming and J lost 4 bases; unmatched junction nucleotides: 9. Germline CDR1 reads SGHNT; CDR2 reads YYREEE (reference sequence). CDR3 amino acids: CASSFAGLDVYNEQFF. CDR3 DNA sequence: TGTGCCAGCAGCTTTGCAGGACTAGACGTATACAATGAGCAGTTCTTC. Combining the CDR3 with reference TRBV5-4 and TRBJ2-1 gives the whole variable domain ETGVTQSPTHLIKTRGQQVTLRCSSQSGHNTVSWYQQALGQGPQFIFQYYREEENGRGNFPPRFSGLQFPNYSSELNVNALELDDSALYLCASSFAGLDVYNEQFFGPGTRLTVL.

In its sample, this clone was seen once. The chain couples TRBV5-6 to TRBJ2-4; D is uncertain. The V gene's germline CDR1 is SGHDT and CDR2 YYEEEE. The CDR3 covers 16 residues. Trimming removed 4 bases from V and 1 base from J, with 15 bases in between. Written as DNA, the CDR3 is TGTGCCAGCAGCCGTCAGCTCCCCGGTGCCAAAAACATTCAGTACTTC. It specifies CASSRQLPGAKNIQYF.

J is TRBJ1-6 and V is TRBV5-1; TRBD1 is a possible D gene (6 bases). The CDR3 length is 16 residues. The germline CDR1 and CDR2 sequences are SGHRS and YFSETQ. V was pared by 0 bases and J by 7 bases, with 14 bases between. CDR3 sequence reads: CASSLGATGLNSPLHF. The CDR3 DNA follows: TGCGCCAGCAGCTTGGGAGCGACAGGACTGAATTCACCCCTCCACTTT.

The chain uses TRBV5-4 and TRBJ2-2; TRBD2 matches 10 bases. This CDR3 comprises 15 residues. Looked up from germline, CDR1 is SGHNT and CDR2 is YYREEE (reference sequence). J gave up 5 bases and V 1 base, and 2 bases lay outside the gene matches. CDR3 amino acids: CASSLPSGSTGELFF. CDR3 nucleotide sequence: TGTGCCAGCAGCTTGCCTAGCGGGAGTACCGGGGAGCTGTTTTTT.

The chain uses TRBV14 and TRBJ2-5; D may match TRBD1 or TRBD2 (5 bases each). V was pared by 4 bases and J by 5 bases, with 17 bases between. The CDR3 consists of 15 residues. From germline, CDR1 is SGHDN and CDR2 FVKESK. CDR3 coding DNA: TGTGCCAGCAGCCTACGGGACCCCTTCTCGGAGACCCAGTACTTC. Translation gives CASSLRDPFSETQYF.

The chain links TRBV10-3 to TRBJ2-5; D gene unclear. V shed 0 bases and J shed 5 bases, with 10 bases lying between them. The CDR3 is 14 amino acids. CDR1 and CDR2 from the germline V gene are ENHRY and SYGVKD. CDR3 residues: CAISESVLGETQYF. CDR3 sequence (DNA): TGTGCCATCAGTGAGTCTGTCTTAGGGGAGACCCAGTACTTC.

This clone was recorded a few times. The chain couples TRBV6-1 to TRBJ1-2; no clear D gene. V lost 2 bases, J lost 8 bases, and 9 bases lay in between. This CDR3 is 12 amino acids long. Germline V gives CDR1 MNHNS, CDR2 SASEGT. The CDR3 sequence is CASSERVWGYTF. As DNA, the CDR3 is TGTGCCAGCAGTGAAAGGGTGTGGGGCTACACCTTC.